This T cell receptor (beta chain) came from a study of beta chain features in type 1 diabetes. The study's findings and limits: The study found moderately but significantly shorter TCRB CDR3s in all four CD4+ subsets of Type 1 diabetes patients.

This clone was detected many times. Antigen: not known. Sequencing targeted expressed TCRB transcripts, as all isolated RNA had been reverse transcribed. Sequencing used immunoSEQ multiplex PCR; TCRdb keeps in-frame clones, though not all of them. The sample carries around 340,000 clones, roughly 8.8% recorded once. With V trimmed by 4 bases and J by 7 bases, 5 bases remained unmatched. CDR1 is KGHSH, CDR2 LQKENI, per germline. There are 15 residues in the CDR3. What was sequenced was central memory CD4+ T cells from blood. This TCR came from a man in his thirties or forties with type 1 diabetes. The V call is TRBV18, the J call TRBJ2-4, with 12 bases identical to TRBD2. Here the CDR3 reads CASSRLAGGTNIQYF. The CDR3 DNA reads TGTGCCAGCTCACGCCTAGCGGGGGGGACGAACATTCAGTACTTC.